Sequencing of this T cell receptor (beta chain) was carried out in a study of Tregs in tolerant kidney transplant recipients. The study's findings and limits: Validation in larger populations is needed because few patients were studied. Activated donor B cell expansion appeared to reveal the most relevant donor-specific TCRbeta repertoire. Some patients' samples used different primers over time, so nucleotide sequences weren't comparable. This study did not directly address biological reproducibility.

Assay used: immunoSEQ multiplex PCR; TCRdb lists only in-frame clones, some missing. This sample's table reports about 48,000 clones. V lost 2 bases to trimming and J lost 0 bases, with 11 bases between them. The CDR3 has 15 residues. CDR1 and CDR2 (germline): DFQATT, SNEGSKA (reference sequence). About this clone itself: The antigen is undetermined. The read halts 3 residues ahead of the CDR3 end, with the missing end drawn from the germline J gene.

This receptor was identified in a human donor who received a combined kidney and bone marrow transplant. The V gene is TRBV20-1, the J gene TRBJ2-1; D may be TRBD1 (6 bases). The specimen comprised CD4+ T cells from blood, sampled before the transplant. The sequenced CDR3 bases are TGCAGTGCTAGACGTGACAGGAACTCCTACAATGAG. It specifies CSARRDRNSYNE. The entire CDR3 sequence reads CSARRDRNSYNEQFF.